This TCR beta chain is drawn from a study of blood T cell repertoires in COVID-19. Original processing methods: Nucleated cell counts were estimated from reference gene primer amplification. Sequenced by immunoSEQ multiplex PCR; TCRdb stores in-frame clones only, minus some. V and J calls and clone size are those listed in that table; D and trimming were worked out from the DNA. This table has more than 45,000 clones, roughly nine tenths appearing once. This receptor was identified in a human donor in a cohort sampled during active COVID-19. Specimen: peripheral blood.

CDR3 amino acids: CSASAQRGDNEQFF. CDR3 bases: TGCAGTGCTAGTGCCCAGCGGGGCGACAATGAGCAGTTCTTC. The rearrangement joins TRBV20-1 to TRBJ2-1; TRBD2 agrees at 7 bases. The CDR3 runs 14 residues. With 3 bases clipped from V and 5 bases from J, the junction kept 7 bases outside the gene matches. Germline V gene data show CDR1 as DFQATT and CDR2 as SNEGSKA (reference sequence).